This TCR beta chain was observed in a study of identical twins. CDR3 length: 14 residues. Trimming left V 6 bases short and J 3 bases short, with 11 bases between. This clonotype appeared many times. Its target is not known. Study results and caveats: Findings came from cross-sectional statistics, without long-term follow-up of donors. The study found that models underestimated out-of-frame TCR alpha sharing in monozygotic twins.

Unique molecular identifiers were present on the cDNA, which also gained a universal primer site by template switching. TCRdb re-derived calls from the 5' RACE reads in MiXCR, one entry per CDR3 protein. The table includes 570,000 or so distinct CDR3 sequences, roughly 9.5% detected once. This same sample was also part of a study on yellow fever vaccine responses in identical twins. That work contributes: Vaccine T cell responses of twins reportedly seemed partly convergent and partly personalized.

The receptor's source is a woman under 30 in good health. The specimen sequenced was PBMCs. The chain couples TRBV12-3 or TRBV12-4 to TRBJ2-2, with D tentatively TRBD1 (5 bases). This chain's CDR3 is CASSTGFYTGELFF. CDR3 nucleotide sequence: TGTGCCAGCAGCACAGGATTTTACACCGGGGAGCTGTTTTTT.